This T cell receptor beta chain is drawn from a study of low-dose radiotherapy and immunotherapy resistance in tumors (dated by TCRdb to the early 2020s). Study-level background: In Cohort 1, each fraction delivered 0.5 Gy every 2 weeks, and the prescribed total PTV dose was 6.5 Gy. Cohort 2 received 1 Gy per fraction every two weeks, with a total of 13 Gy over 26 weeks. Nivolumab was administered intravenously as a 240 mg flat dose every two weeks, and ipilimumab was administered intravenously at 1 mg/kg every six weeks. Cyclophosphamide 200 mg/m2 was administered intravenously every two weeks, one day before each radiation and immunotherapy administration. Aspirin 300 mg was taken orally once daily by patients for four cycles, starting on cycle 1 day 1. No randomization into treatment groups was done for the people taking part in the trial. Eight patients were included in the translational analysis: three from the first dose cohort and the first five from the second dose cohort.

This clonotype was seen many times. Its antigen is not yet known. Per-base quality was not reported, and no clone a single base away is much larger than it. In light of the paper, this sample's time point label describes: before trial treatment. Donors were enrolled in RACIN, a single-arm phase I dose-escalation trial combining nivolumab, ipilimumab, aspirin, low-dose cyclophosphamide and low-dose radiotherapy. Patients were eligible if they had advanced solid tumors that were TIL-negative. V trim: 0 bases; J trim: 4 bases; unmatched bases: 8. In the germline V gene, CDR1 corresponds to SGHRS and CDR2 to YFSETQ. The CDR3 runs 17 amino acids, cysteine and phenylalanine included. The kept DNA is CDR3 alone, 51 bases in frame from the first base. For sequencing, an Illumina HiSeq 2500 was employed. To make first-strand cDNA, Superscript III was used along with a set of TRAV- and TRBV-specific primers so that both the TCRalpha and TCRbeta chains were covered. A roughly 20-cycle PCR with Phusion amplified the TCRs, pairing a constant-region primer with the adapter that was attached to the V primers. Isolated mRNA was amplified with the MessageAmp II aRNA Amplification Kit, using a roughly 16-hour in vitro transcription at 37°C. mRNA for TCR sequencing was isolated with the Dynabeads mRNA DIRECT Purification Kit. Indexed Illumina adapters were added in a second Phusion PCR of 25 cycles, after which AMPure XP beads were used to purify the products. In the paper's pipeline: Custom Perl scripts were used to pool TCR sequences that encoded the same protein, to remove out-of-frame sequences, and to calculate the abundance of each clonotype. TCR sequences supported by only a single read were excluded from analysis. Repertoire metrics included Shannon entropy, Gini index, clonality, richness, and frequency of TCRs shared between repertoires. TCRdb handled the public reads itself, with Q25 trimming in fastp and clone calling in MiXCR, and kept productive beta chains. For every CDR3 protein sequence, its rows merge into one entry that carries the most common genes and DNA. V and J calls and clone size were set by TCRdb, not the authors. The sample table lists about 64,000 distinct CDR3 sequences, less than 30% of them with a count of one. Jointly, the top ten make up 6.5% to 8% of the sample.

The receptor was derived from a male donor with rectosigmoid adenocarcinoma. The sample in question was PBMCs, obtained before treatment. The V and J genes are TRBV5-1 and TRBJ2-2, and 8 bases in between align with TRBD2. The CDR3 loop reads CASSLDLAGSGTGELFF. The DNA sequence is TGCGCCAGCAGCTTGGATTTAGCGGGAAGTGGCACCGGGGAGCTGTTTTTT.